These 4 T cell receptor beta chains share one sample of origin, sequenced in a study of TIL therapy for anti-PD-1-resistant metastatic lung cancer. Sequencing used immunoSEQ v3. The method was immunoSEQ multiplex PCR; TCRdb's version includes in-frame clones alone and lacks a portion of them. The table shows around 59,000 clones, with approximately 69% occurring only once. Noted time point: pre-treatment sample, taken before nivolumab and TIL therapy. This specimen consisted of blood, obtained at baseline. The receptors here all came from a person aged 25 to 85 with non-small cell lung cancer.

The CDR3 loop reads CAISELGQVNEQFF. The CDR3 bases are TGTGCCATCAGTGAACTGGGACAGGTGAATGAGCAGTTCTTC. The V gene is TRBV10-3, the J gene TRBJ2-1; 8 bases match TRBD1. The CDR3 spans 14 residues. Trimming at V came to 3 bases and at J to 7 bases, leaving 5 bases not matched to a gene. Per the germline V gene, CDR1 is ENHRY and CDR2 is SYGVKD.

The chain has TRBV6-1 and TRBJ1-5, with D uncertain. V was cut by 7 bases and J by 1 base, with 14 bases left in between. The CDR3 is made up of 15 amino acids. From germline, CDR1 is MNHNS and CDR2 SASEGT. This CDR3 reads CASIRIRESNQPQHF. In nucleotides, the CDR3 is TGTGCCAGCATAAGGATCCGGGAAAGCAATCAGCCCCAGCATTTT.

The rearrangement links TRBV5-1 to TRBJ2-1, with D possibly being TRBD2 (5 bases). The CDR3 sequence is 15 residues long. From germline, CDR1 is SGHRS and CDR2 YFSETQ. Trimming removed 1 base from V and 3 bases from J, with 11 bases in between. The CDR3 loop reads CASSLTGDGYNEQFF. CDR3 coding DNA: TGCGCCAGCAGCTTGACCGGGGATGGCTACAATGAGCAGTTCTTC.

The V call is TRBV6-1, the J call TRBJ2-7, with D hard to call. The CDR3 extends over 14 amino acids. CDR1 is MNHNS, CDR2 SASEGT, per germline. V lost 1 base and J lost 0, with 7 bases in between. The CDR3 here is CASSEGGNSYEQYF. DNA for the CDR3: TGTGCCAGCAGTGAAGGTGGAAACTCCTACGAGCAGTACTTC.